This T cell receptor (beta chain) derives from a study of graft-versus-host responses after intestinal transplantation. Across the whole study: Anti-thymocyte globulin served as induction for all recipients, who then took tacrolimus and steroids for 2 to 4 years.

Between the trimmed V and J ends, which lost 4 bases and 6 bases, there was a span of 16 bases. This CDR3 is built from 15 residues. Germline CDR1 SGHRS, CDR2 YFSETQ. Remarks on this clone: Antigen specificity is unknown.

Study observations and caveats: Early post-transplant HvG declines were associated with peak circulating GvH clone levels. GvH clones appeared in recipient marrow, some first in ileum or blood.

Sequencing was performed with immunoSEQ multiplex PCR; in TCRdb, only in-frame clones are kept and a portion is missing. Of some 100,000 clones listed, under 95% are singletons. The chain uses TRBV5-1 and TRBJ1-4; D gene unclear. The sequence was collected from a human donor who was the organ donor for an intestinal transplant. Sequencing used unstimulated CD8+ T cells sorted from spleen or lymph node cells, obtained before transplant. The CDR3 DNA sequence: TGCGCCAGCAGCCCGAGCCTTAACTTTTATGAAAAACTGTTTTTT. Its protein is CASSPSLNFYEKLFF. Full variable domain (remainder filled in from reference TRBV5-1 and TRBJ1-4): KAGVTQTPRYLIKTRGQQVTLSCSPISGHRSVSWYQQTPGQGLQFLFEYFSETQRNKGNFPGRFSGRQFSNSRSEMNVSTLELGDSALYLCASSPSLNFYEKLFFGSGTQLSVL.